This note documents a single T cell receptor beta chain sequence. The antigen is unknown. This entry comes from a study of shared clonotypes between healthy human individuals. Study outcomes and limitations: On the whole, naive subsets had larger estimated richness than memory subsets had. Between a handful of donors, naive CD4 clonotypes were shared at a level of about 5%. Incomplete sequencing of sorted subsets was indicated by rarefaction despite large depth.

From germline, CDR1 is SEHNR and CDR2 FQNEAQ (reference sequence). The CDR3 has 16 amino acids. The V end lost 2 bases, the J end lost 5 bases, and 15 bases lay between the germline ends. This table comes from immunoSEQ multiplex PCR, and its TCRdb copy is limited to in-frame clones, with some not included. Of some 2.1 million clones listed, about 94% are singletons. The naive CD8 subset, CD45RO-negative cells positively selected for CCR7, excluded terminally differentiated effector memory CD45RA+ cells. The TCR was taken from a man between 18 and 35 years old in good health. The rearrangement joins TRBV7-9 to TRBJ2-2; D call uncertain. Specimen: naive CD8+ T cells sorted from blood. The CDR3 here is CASSLSQVLRTGELFF. The CDR3 DNA sequence: TGTGCCAGCAGCTTATCTCAGGTTCTAAGGACCGGGGAGCTGTTTTTT.